A selection of T cell receptor beta chains follows, all from one sample in a study of T cells in Graves' hyperthyroidism and ophthalmopathy. TCRdb called the multiplex PCR reads again in MiXCR, with one record for every CDR3 protein. The sample gives roughly 420,000 distinct CDR3 sequences, less than 20% of which show up once; about 14% is in the top ten. The sequenced sample consisted of blood. Source of these receptors: a woman aged 18-29 years with Graves' hyperthyroidism. CDR3s include the opening cysteine and the closing phenylalanine or tryptophan. The order of the fields is clone size, V gene, J gene, D gene, CDR3 protein, CDR3 DNA. The D gene is left open where the match is weak. Not every row has a clone size; where given, it reads once, few, many or a size class.

many	TRBV7-9	TRBJ1-2	.	CASSDRTHSNYGYTF	TGTGCCAGCAGCGACAGGACTCACTCCAACTATGGCTACACCTTC
few	TRBV2	TRBJ2-1	.	CASRFHRAPYNEQFF	TGTGCCAGCAGATTCCACAGGGCACCCTACAATGAGCAGTTCTTC
.	TRBV6-5	TRBJ2-5	.	CASSYSIRFQETQYF	TGTGCCAGCAGTTACTCGATCCGATTCCAAGAGACCCAGTACTTC
many	TRBV5-5	TRBJ1-2	.	CASSLVAGPDYYGYTF	TGTGCCAGCAGCTTGGTGGCGGGGCCGGACTACTATGGCTACACCTTC
.	TRBV6-5	TRBJ1-5	TRBD1	CASSYRAAGGKQPQHF	TGTGCCAGCAGTTACCGGGCGGCAGGGGGCAAACAGCCCCAGCATTTT
many	TRBV3-1	TRBJ2-2	.	CASSQGGGANTGELFF	TGTGCCAGCAGCCAAGGGGGAGGAGCGAACACCGGGGAGCTGTTTTTT
many	TRBV28	TRBJ2-7	.	CASSFGGTYEQYF	TGTGCCAGCAGTTTCGGCGGGACCTACGAGCAGTACTTC
.	TRBV19	TRBJ2-2	TRBD2	CASSMRAGGPPNTGELFF	TGTGCCAGTAGTATGCGAGCGGGAGGGCCCCCGAACACCGGGGAGCTGTTTTTT
.	TRBV19	TRBJ1-5	.	CASSIGLGRQPQHF	TGTGCCAGTAGTATAGGACTAGGGAGGCAGCCCCAGCATTTT
many	TRBV20-1	TRBJ2-5	.	CSASSYGTQYF	TGCAGTGCTAGTTCTTACGGGACACAGTACTTC
many	TRBV11-2	TRBJ2-7	.	CASSLGAGFFYEQYF	TGTGCCAGCAGCTTAGGAGCCGGGTTCTTCTACGAGCAGTACTTC
few	TRBV4-2	TRBJ2-5	TRBD2	CASSQEGGSQETQYF	TGTGCCAGCAGCCAAGAGGGGGGGTCTCAGGAGACCCAGTACTTC
few	TRBV19	TRBJ2-1	.	CASNPHGRGGADEQFF	TGTGCCAGTAACCCCCACGGCCGTGGGGGGGCCGACGAGCAGTTCTTC
few	TRBV4-1	TRBJ2-5	.	CASSQDYSGQETQYF	TGCGCCAGCAGCCAAGACTACAGCGGCCAAGAGACCCAGTACTTC
.	TRBV24-1	TRBJ2-1	.	CATSDWPQYNEQFF	TGTGCCACCAGCGATTGGCCACAGTACAATGAGCAGTTCTTC
many	TRBV5-1	TRBJ2-1	TRBD2	CASSPSSGSDEQFF	TGCGCCAGCAGCCCTTCCAGCGGGAGTGATGAGCAGTTCTTC
few	TRBV4-3	TRBJ2-1	.	CASSQEGHEQFF	TGCGCCAGCAGCCAAGAAGGTCATGAGCAGTTCTTC
many	TRBV20-1	TRBJ1-2	.	CSARDYPAYGYTF	TGCAGTGCTAGAGACTATCCAGCCTATGGCTACACCTTC
.	TRBV6-9	TRBJ1-3	TRBD1	CASSNTGGVGNTIYF	TGTGCCAGCAGTAATACAGGGGGCGTTGGAAACACCATATATTTT
many	TRBV6-2/TRBV6-3	TRBJ2-7	TRBD2	CASSPAALAAGNEQYF	TGTGCCAGCAGTCCAGCGGCCCTAGCGGCCGGTAACGAGCAGTACTTC
.	TRBV3-1	TRBJ2-3	.	CASSQGGLDTQYF	TGTGCCAGCAGCCAGGGCGGGCTAGATACGCAGTATTTT
once	TRBV12-3/TRBV12-4	TRBJ2-3	TRBD2	CASSSSGTSGTDTQYF	TGTGCCAGCAGTTCCTCCGGGACTAGCGGCACAGATACGCAGTATTTT
.	TRBV20-1	TRBJ2-5	.	CSARPLGIEETQYF	TGCAGTGCTAGACCCTTGGGGATCGAAGAGACCCAGTACTTC
many	TRBV10-3	TRBJ2-5	TRBD1	CAISGGQGKVLNQETQYF	TGTGCCATCAGTGGGGGACAGGGAAAGGTCCTTAACCAAGAGACCCAGTACTTC
.	TRBV4-1	TRBJ1-6	.	CASSQGGPGTIFSPLHF	TGCGCCAGCAGCCAAGGGGGACCCGGGACTATTTTTTCACCCCTCCACTTT
few	TRBV5-5	TRBJ2-7	.	CASSLAHYEQYF	TGTGCCAGCAGCTTGGCCCACTACGAGCAGTACTTC
many	TRBV28	TRBJ2-7	TRBD1	CASSLRTGGKYEQYF	TGTGCCAGCAGTTTAAGGACAGGGGGGAAGTACGAGCAGTACTTC
many	TRBV11-2	TRBJ2-4	.	CASSLAGAQNIQYF	TGTGCCAGCAGCTTAGCAGGGGCCCAAAACATTCAGTACTTC
many	TRBV7-2	TRBJ1-5	.	CASSQTYSNQPQHF	TGTGCCAGCAGCCAGACCTATAGCAATCAGCCCCAGCATTTT
many	TRBV3-1	TRBJ1-4	.	CASSLSGAGDEKLFF	TGTGCCAGCAGCCTTAGCGGGGCGGGGGATGAAAAACTGTTTTTT
many	TRBV12-3/TRBV12-4	TRBJ1-6	TRBD1	CASSLTTGGADSPLHF	TGTGCCAGCAGTTTGACAACAGGGGGCGCGGATTCACCCCTCCACTTT
few	TRBV6-5	TRBJ2-2	TRBD2	CASSFGGRRTGELFF	TGTGCCAGCAGTTTCGGCGGGAGGAGGACCGGGGAGCTGTTTTTT
.	TRBV14	TRBJ2-7	.	CASSPTWGSNEQYF	TGTGCCAGCAGCCCGACGTGGGGCTCCAACGAGCAGTACTTC
.	TRBV9	TRBJ2-3	.	CASSVARGFTDTQYF	TGTGCCAGCAGCGTAGCACGGGGATTCACAGATACGCAGTATTTT
many	TRBV27	TRBJ1-1	.	CASSPSGTYNTEAFF	TGTGCCAGCAGTCCGTCCGGGACATACAACACTGAAGCTTTCTTT
few	TRBV7-8	TRBJ2-2	.	CASSLEGFRAANTGELFF	TGTGCCAGCAGCTTAGAGGGATTCAGGGCCGCGAACACCGGGGAGCTGTTTTTT
few	TRBV6-1	TRBJ2-1	.	CASSEYLAGLLSESAEQFF	TGTGCCAGCAGTGAATATCTGGCGGGGCTCCTCTCTGAATCGGCTGAGCAGTTCTTC
many	TRBV7-3	TRBJ2-1	.	CASSPSSPSSYNEQFF	TGTGCCAGCAGCCCTAGTTCGCCTAGCTCCTACAATGAGCAGTTCTTC
once	TRBV5-6	TRBJ2-7	.	CASSYRDGGYEQYF	TGTGCCAGCAGCTACCGGGACGGCGGCTACGAGCAGTACTTC
many	TRBV5-1	TRBJ2-7	.	CASSLDGTYEQYF	TGCGCCAGCAGCTTGGATGGAACCTACGAGCAGTACTTC
many	TRBV27	TRBJ2-7	.	CASSLSGAYEQYF	TGTGCCAGCAGTTTGTCCGGGGCCTACGAGCAGTACTTC
many	TRBV7-9	TRBJ2-7	.	CASSFDRWEREQYF	TGTGCCAGCAGCTTCGACAGATGGGAACGCGAGCAGTACTTC
many	TRBV7-2	TRBJ1-4	.	CASSRGTTNEKLFF	TGTGCCAGCAGCCGCGGGACAACTAATGAAAAACTGTTTTTT
many	TRBV7-2	TRBJ2-2	.	CASSAIGGPGELFF	TGTGCCAGCAGTGCTATAGGGGGTCCCGGGGAGCTGTTTTTT
.	TRBV5-1	TRBJ1-1	.	CASSVQQVTEAFF	TGTGCCAGCAGCGTGCAACAGGTCACTGAAGCTTTCTTT
many	TRBV9	TRBJ2-1	TRBD2	CASSKGGLADNYNEQFF	TGTGCCAGCAGTAAAGGGGGACTAGCGGATAACTACAATGAGCAGTTCTTC
.	TRBV25-1	TRBJ1-2	.	CASSHPGHGYTF	TGTGCCAGCAGTCACCCAGGGCATGGCTACACCTTC
many	TRBV28	TRBJ1-5	.	CASKTSNQPQHF	TGTGCCAGCAAAACGAGCAATCAGCCCCAGCATTTT
many	TRBV11-3	TRBJ2-1	TRBD2	CASSSRLAGGSNEQFF	TGTGCCAGCAGCTCACGACTAGCGGGAGGGAGCAATGAGCAGTTCTTC
many	TRBV6-1	TRBJ2-7	.	CASSGFGRPDEQYF	TGTGCCAGCAGTGGATTCGGACGGCCGGACGAGCAGTACTTC
many	TRBV28	TRBJ2-7	.	CASSSRLASYEQYF	TGTGCCAGCAGTTCTAGACTTGCCTCCTACGAGCAGTACTTC
few	TRBV9	TRBJ2-1	.	CASSVEGLNRPRNEQFF	TGTGCCAGCAGCGTAGAAGGTCTAAATCGACCTCGGAATGAGCAGTTCTTC
.	TRBV19	TRBJ2-3	TRBD2	CASSATSGSIDTQYF	TGTGCCAGTAGCGCCACTAGCGGGAGCATAGATACGCAGTATTTT
.	TRBV28	TRBJ2-1	TRBD2	CASSSTWGLADSSYNEQFF	TGTGCCAGCAGCTCCACTTGGGGACTAGCGGACAGCTCCTACAATGAGCAGTTCTTC
.	TRBV25-1	TRBJ1-2	TRBD1	CASSESPTGAYGYTF	TGTGCCAGCAGTGAATCTCCTACAGGGGCCTATGGCTACACCTTC
.	TRBV9	TRBJ2-5	TRBD2	CASSPYRLAGENLKETQYF	TGTGCCAGCAGCCCGTATCGCCTAGCGGGCGAGAACCTGAAGGAGACCCAGTACTTC
many	TRBV2	TRBJ1-2	.	CASSLTRPVNGYTF	TGTGCCAGCAGTCTAACCCGACCCGTTAATGGCTACACCTTC